A selection of T cell receptor beta chains follows, all from one sample in a study of graft-versus-host responses after intestinal transplantation. Generated by immunoSEQ multiplex PCR, the TCRdb table keeps only in-frame clones and is missing some. The sample consists of 100,000 to 120,000 clones, 93% of them appearing once. No antigen has been assigned to these receptors. Sample: unstimulated CD8+ T cells sorted from spleen or lymph node cells, taken before intestinal transplant. These receptors were obtained from a human donor who received an intestinal transplant. Each CDR3 is given with its conserved first and last residue. D genes are given only for firm matches. Some rows have no size entry. The others give once, few or many, or a class for an expanded clone.

d_call	v_call	j_call	clone_size	cdr3_nt	cdr3_aa
NA	TRBV4-1	TRBJ1-3	once	TGCGCCAGCAGCCAAGTGTTATCGGTAGGCTACTCTGGAAACACCATATATTTT	CASSQVLSVGYSGNTIYF
NA	TRBV6-5	TRBJ2-3	NA	TGTGCCAGCAGTTACGGGCAGAATACGCAGTATTTT	CASSYGQNTQYF
TRBD1	TRBV19	TRBJ1-5	NA	TGTGCCAGTAGAGACAGGGACCAAACGTATAGCAATCAGCCCCAGCATTTT	CASRDRDQTYSNQPQHF
TRBD2	TRBV10-3	TRBJ2-7	NA	TGTGCCATCAGTGATTCTAGCGGGAGGCCATACGAGCAGTACTTC	CAISDSSGRPYEQYF
TRBD1	TRBV13	TRBJ1-2	NA	TGTGCCAGCAGCTTAGGGCCCGGACAGGGGGTTTACTATGGCTACACCTTC	CASSLGPGQGVYYGYTF
NA	TRBV2	TRBJ1-1	NA	TGTGCCAGCAGTGATCAGGACGGTTACACTGAAGCTTTCTTT	CASSDQDGYTEAFF
NA	TRBV29-1	TRBJ1-5	NA	TGCAGCGCCCGCCAGGGTAATCAGCCCCAGCATTTT	CSARQGNQPQHF
NA	TRBV27	TRBJ1-5	NA	TGTGCCAGCAGTGCCCGGAGGGACGGTGGGGGGTTCAATCAGCCCCAGCATTTT	CASSARRDGGGFNQPQHF
NA	TRBV27	TRBJ2-7	NA	TGTGCCAGCAGGTGGTCAGGGGACTACGAGCAGTACTTC	CASRWSGDYEQYF
TRBD2	TRBV15	TRBJ2-7	NA	TGTGCCACCAAGGGAGGGAGCTCCTACGAGCAGTACTTC	CATKGGSSYEQYF
NA	TRBV19	TRBJ1-2	NA	TGTGCCAGTAGTGTTAATGGGGCGTATGGCTACACCTTC	CASSVNGAYGYTF
NA	TRBV28	TRBJ2-7	NA	TGTGCCAGCAGTTTGCCTAGTTACAACGAGCAGTACTTC	CASSLPSYNEQYF
TRBD1	TRBV11-3	TRBJ2-7	NA	TGTGCCAGCAGCCCTACAGGGGGCGCCTCCTACGAGCAGTACTTC	CASSPTGGASYEQYF
NA	TRBV29-1	TRBJ1-2	NA	TGCAGCGTTGACCCTGATGAGGGAGCTGGCTACACCTTC	CSVDPDEGAGYTF
NA	TRBV11-2	TRBJ2-7	once	TGTGCCAGCAGCTCCGCCGGGACCAGCCGTGGCGAGCAGTACTTC	CASSSAGTSRGEQYF
NA	TRBV27	TRBJ1-2	NA	TGTGCCAGCAGTATGCTAGGGGACTATGGCTACACCTTC	CASSMLGDYGYTF
NA	TRBV19	TRBJ1-5	NA	TGTGCCAGTAGGGGTGGAGGAAATCAGCCCCAGCATTTT	CASRGGGNQPQHF
TRBD2	TRBV14	TRBJ2-7	NA	TGTGCCAGCAGCCTTGCCGGACTAGAGGGCTACGAGCAGTACTTC	CASSLAGLEGYEQYF